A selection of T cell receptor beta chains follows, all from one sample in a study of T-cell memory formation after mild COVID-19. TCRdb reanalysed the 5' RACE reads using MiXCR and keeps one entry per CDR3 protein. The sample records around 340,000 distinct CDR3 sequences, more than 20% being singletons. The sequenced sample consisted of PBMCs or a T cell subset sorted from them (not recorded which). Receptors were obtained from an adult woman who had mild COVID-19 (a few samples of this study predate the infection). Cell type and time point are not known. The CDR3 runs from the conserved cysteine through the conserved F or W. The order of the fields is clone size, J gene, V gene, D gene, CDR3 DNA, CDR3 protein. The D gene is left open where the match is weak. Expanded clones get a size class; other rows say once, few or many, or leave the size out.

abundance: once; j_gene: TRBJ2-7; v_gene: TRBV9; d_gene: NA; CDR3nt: TGTGCCAGCAGCGTAGTGGGATCAAGCTCCTACGAGCAGTACTTC; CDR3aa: CASSVVGSSSYEQYF
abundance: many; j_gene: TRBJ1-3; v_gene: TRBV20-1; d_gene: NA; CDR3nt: TGCAGTGCCGATCTCTGGGGGGCGCCTGGAAACACCATATATTTT; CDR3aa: CSADLWGAPGNTIYF
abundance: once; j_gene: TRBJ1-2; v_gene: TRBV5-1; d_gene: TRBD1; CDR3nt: TGCGCCAGCAGCTCTCCCGGACAGGAAGGCTACACCTTC; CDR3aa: CASSSPGQEGYTF
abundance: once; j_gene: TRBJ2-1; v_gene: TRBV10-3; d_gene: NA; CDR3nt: TGTGCCTCCAGGTGGGGGGCCGAGCCCTACAATGAGCAGTTCTTC; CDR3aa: CASRWGAEPYNEQFF
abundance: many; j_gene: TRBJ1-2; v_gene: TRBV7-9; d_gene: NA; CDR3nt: TGTGCCAGCAGCACCGACGGACCCTATGGCTACACCTTC; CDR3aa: CASSTDGPYGYTF
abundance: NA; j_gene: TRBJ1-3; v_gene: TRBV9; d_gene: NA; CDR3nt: TGTGCCAGCAGCGCCCTAGGGGCGAAGTGGGGCACCATATATTTT; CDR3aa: CASSALGAKWGTIYF
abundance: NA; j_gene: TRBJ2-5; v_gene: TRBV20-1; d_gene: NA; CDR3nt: TGCAGTGCTAGTGCTGTAGACCAAGAGACCCAGTACTTC; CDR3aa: CSASAVDQETQYF
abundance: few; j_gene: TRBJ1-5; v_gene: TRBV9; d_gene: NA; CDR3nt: TGTGCCAGCAGCGTCGACAGTGCTGCGGGCAATCAGCCCCAGCATTTT; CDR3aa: CASSVDSAAGNQPQHF
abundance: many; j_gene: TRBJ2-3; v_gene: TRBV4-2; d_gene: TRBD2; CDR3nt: TGTGCCAGCAGCCACGAGCGGGAGAATACGCAGTATTTT; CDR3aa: CASSHERENTQYF
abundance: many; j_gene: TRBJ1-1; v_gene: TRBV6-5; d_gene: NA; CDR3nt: TGTGCCAGCAGTTCCTACCTGTCCGACACTGAAGCTTTCTTT; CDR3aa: CASSSYLSDTEAFF
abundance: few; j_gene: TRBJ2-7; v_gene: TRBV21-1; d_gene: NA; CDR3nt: TGTGCCAGCCCAAACGAGAGTCCCCCTTCCTACGAGCAGTACTTC; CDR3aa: CASPNESPPSYEQYF
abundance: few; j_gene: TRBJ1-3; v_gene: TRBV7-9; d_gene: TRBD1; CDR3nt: TGTGCCAGCAGCGGGACAGGGAATGGAACTGGAAACACCATATATTTT; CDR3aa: CASSGTGNGTGNTIYF
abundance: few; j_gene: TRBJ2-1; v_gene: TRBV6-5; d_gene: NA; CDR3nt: TGTGCCAGCAGTTACCCCGACGGATCACTGAACAATGAGCAGTTCTTC; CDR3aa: CASSYPDGSLNNEQFF
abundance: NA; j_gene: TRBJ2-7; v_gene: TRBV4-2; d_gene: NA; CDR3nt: TGTGCCAGCAGCCAAGATAACTCAGTGACCCTGGAGCAGTACTTC; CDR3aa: CASSQDNSVTLEQYF
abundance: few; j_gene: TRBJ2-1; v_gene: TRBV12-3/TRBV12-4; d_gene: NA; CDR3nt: TGTGCCAGCAGTTTAGGGAGCGGCTCCTACAATGAGCAGTTCTTC; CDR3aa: CASSLGSGSYNEQFF
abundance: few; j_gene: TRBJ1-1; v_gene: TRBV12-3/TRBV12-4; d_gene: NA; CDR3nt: TGTGCCAGCAGGGGTCCCGGGGATACTGAAGCTTTCTTT; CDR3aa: CASRGPGDTEAFF
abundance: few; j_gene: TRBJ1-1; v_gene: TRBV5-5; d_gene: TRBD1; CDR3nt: TGTGCCAGCAGCCCGAGACAGGGTGGTTCTGAAGCTTTCTTT; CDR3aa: CASSPRQGGSEAFF
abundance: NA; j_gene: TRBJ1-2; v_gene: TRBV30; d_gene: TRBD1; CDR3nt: TGTGCCTGGAGAAGTCCCAGGGGGTATGGCTACACCTTC; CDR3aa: CAWRSPRGYGYTF
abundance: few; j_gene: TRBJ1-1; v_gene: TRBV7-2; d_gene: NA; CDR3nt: TGTGCCAGCAGCTTGACAGACCGAAACACTGAAGCTTTCTTT; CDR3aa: CASSLTDRNTEAFF
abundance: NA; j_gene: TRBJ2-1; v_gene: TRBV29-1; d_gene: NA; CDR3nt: TGCAGCGTTGAAGGTGGCACTGTTAGCAGCGCGGGGCAGTTCTTC; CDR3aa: CSVEGGTVSSAGQFF